These 5 T cell receptor beta chains came from one sample sequenced in a study of Ad26.COV2.S vaccination and SARS-CoV-2 variants. The treatment is: approximately 18 received Ad26.COV2.S at low or high dose, single or two shots; roughly five received placebo; per-sample allocation not given. The samples were gathered on day 63 after the first injection of vaccine or placebo. TCRdb's copy holds only in-frame clones and misses some; the assay was immunoSEQ multiplex PCR. The sample holds around 300,000 clones, 85% to 90% seen once. The material sequenced was peripheral blood, taken in a trial of Ad26.COV2.S vaccine versus placebo. The source is a person aged 18-60 years who received the Ad26.COV2.S COVID-19 vaccine or a placebo.

The chain carries TRBV10-3 and TRBJ2-1; tentatively, D is TRBD2 (7 bases). CDR1 and CDR2 (germline): ENHRY, SYGVKD. Deletions cut 2 bases from V and 5 bases from J, with 16 bases between. CDR3 size: 16 residues. The DNA of the CDR3 is TGTGCCATCAGTGAGGGCCCAACGGGGGGCAACAATGAGCAGTTCTTC. This codes for CAISEGPTGGNNEQFF.

In its sample, this clone was seen a few times. The CDR3: CASSLSRRGGYGYTF. CDR3 nucleotides: TGTGCCAGCAGTTTATCCCGCAGGGGTGGCTATGGCTACACCTTC. The chain recombines TRBV27 with TRBJ1-2; perhaps TRBD1 as D (6 bases). The germline V gene has CDR1 MNHEY and CDR2 SMNVEV (reference sequence). This CDR3 comprises 15 residues. V lost 0 bases to trimming and J lost 4 bases, with 12 bases between them.

The chain has TRBV27 and TRBJ1-5; the D gene is possibly TRBD1 (5 bases). Germline CDR1 reads MNHEY; CDR2 reads SMNVEV (reference sequence). The CDR3 is 12 residues long. The ends were cut back, 4 bases at V and 6 bases at J, with 7 bases in the middle. CDR3 amino acids: CASSSGGQPQHF. The CDR3 DNA reads as TGTGCCAGCAGTTCGGGGGGTCAGCCCCAGCATTTT.

The V and J genes are TRBV21-1 and TRBJ2-1; the table names TRBD2, a call not compared with the DNA. TRBV21-1 represents a pseudogene. The CDR3 totals 15 residues. CDR3 in DNA: TGTGCCAGCAGCAAAGCGACTAGCTCTCCCAATGAGCAGTTCTTC. Its protein product is CASSKATSSPNEQFF.

CDR3: CASSYQGLNNEQFF. Here the CDR3 DNA reads TGTGCCAGCAGCTATCAGGGGTTAAACAATGAGCAGTTCTTC. J is TRBJ2-1 and V is TRBV27, with a tentative D call TRBD1 (6 bases). The V end was cut by 6 bases, the J end by 5 bases, with 14 bases between. This CDR3 contains 14 residues. The germline CDR1 and CDR2 sequences are MNHEY and SMNVEV (reference sequence).